This entry lists 18 T cell receptor beta chains sequenced from one sample in a study of OX40 agonist ivuxolimab in advanced cancers. Libraries were prepared by immunoSEQ multiplex PCR; TCRdb keeps only in-frame clonotypes and omits some of them. The sample yields 65,000 to 90,000 clones, around 85% seen once. The sample was CD4+ or CD8+ T cells sorted from blood, taken in a trial of the OX40 agonist ivuxolimab. These receptors came from an adult with an advanced solid tumor such as melanoma, head and neck, liver or kidney cancer.

V gene TRBV30 combines with J gene TRBJ2-7; weak D call: TRBD1 (5 bases). From germline, CDR1 is GTSNPN and CDR2 SVGIG (reference sequence). This CDR3 has 11 residues. The V end lost 8 bases, the J end lost 1 base, and 9 bases lay between the germline ends. CDR3 nucleotide sequence: TGTGCCGCACAGGTTTCCTACGAGCAGTACTTC. This sequence encodes CAAQVSYEQYF.

The rearrangement joins TRBV29-1 to TRBJ1-1; the match to TRBD1 covers 7 bases. Per germline, CDR1 SQVTM and CDR2 ANQGSEA. V shed 5 bases, J shed 5 bases, and the junction held 11 bases outside the gene matches. The CDR3 contains 14 residues. The CDR3 loop is CSVITRGQGTEAFF. The CDR3 region has the DNA TGCAGCGTTATAACTAGGGGGCAAGGGACTGAAGCTTTCTTT.

The CDR3 bases are TGTGCCAGTCCCCGGTGGTACGAGCAGTACTTC. It encodes CASPRWYEQYF. The rearrangement uses TRBV7-3 and TRBJ2-7; D call uncertain. V shed 9 bases and J shed 4 bases, with 10 bases lying between them. This CDR3 is 11 amino acids long. Germline CDR1 reads SGHTA; CDR2 reads FQGTGA.

This chain uses TRBV2 with TRBJ1-5; no firm D call. Germline CDR1 SNHLY, CDR2 FYNNEI. V lost 3 bases, J lost 4 bases, and 7 bases lay in between. The CDR3 length is 13 residues. The CDR3 protein is CASSESENQPQHF. CDR3 coding DNA: TGTGCCAGCAGTGAGTCAGAGAATCAGCCCCAGCATTTT.

V and J are TRBV6-1 and TRBJ2-7, with D unresolved. CDR1 MNHNS and CDR2 SASEGT come from the germline V gene. The length of the CDR3 is 12 residues. Trimming left V 7 bases short and J 3 bases short, with 10 bases between. This chain's CDR3 is CASTPNNYEQYF. The CDR3, as DNA: TGTGCCAGCACCCCCAACAACTACGAGCAGTACTTC.

The CDR3 reads CASSSGFATNEKLFF. As DNA, the CDR3 is TGTGCCAGCAGCTCAGGATTTGCAACTAATGAAAAACTGTTTTTT. V usage is TRBV7-2 and J usage is TRBJ1-4, with D unresolved. The CDR3 is made up of 15 amino acids. Trimming took 4 bases from V and 0 from J, leaving 9 bases between them. Germline V gene sequence: CDR1 SGHTA, CDR2 FQGNSA. The whole variable domain, filled in from reference TRBV7-2 and TRBJ1-4, reads GAGVSQSPSNKVTEKGKDVELRCDPISGHTALYWYRQSLGQGLEFLIYFQGNSAPDKSGLPSDRFSAERTGGSVSTLTIQRTQQEDSAVYLCASSSGFATNEKLFFGSGTQLSVL.

The chain couples TRBV5-6 to TRBJ2-7; weak D call: TRBD1 (5 bases). Germline V gene lookup returns CDR1 SGHDT and CDR2 YYEEEE. Deletions cut 1 base from V and 3 bases from J, with 11 bases between. There are 14 residues in the CDR3. The CDR3 is CASSLRQGNYEQYF. The DNA for the CDR3 is TGTGCCAGCAGCTTGAGGCAGGGAAACTACGAGCAGTACTTC.

V usage is TRBV5-1 and J usage is TRBJ2-2; D remains ambiguous. Germline V lookup: CDR1 SGHRS, CDR2 YFSETQ. This CDR3 has 13 residues. The V gene lost 4 bases and the J gene lost 5 bases, with 9 bases spanning the gap. CDR3 sequence reads: CASSDMATGELFF. CDR3 DNA: TGCGCCAGCAGCGACATGGCTACCGGGGAGCTGTTTTTT.

V gene TRBV18 combines with J gene TRBJ2-1; D unclear. The CDR3 sequence is 13 residues long. Trimming left V 5 bases short and J 6 bases short, with 11 bases between. Germline values: CDR1 KGHSH, CDR2 LQKENI. The CDR3 DNA reads as TGTGCCAGCTCATTCCTAGGCGGCAATGAGCAGTTCTTC. Encoded protein: CASSFLGGNEQFF.

The chain combines TRBV7-2 with TRBJ2-3; 10 nucleotides align to TRBD2. The CDR3 has 15 amino acids. Germline CDR1 is SGHTA and CDR2 is FQGNSA. The V gene end was trimmed by 1 base and the J gene end by 7 bases; junction bases not matched to a gene: 5. The CDR3 DNA reads TGTGCCAGCAGCTTAGTTCTAGCGGGGGCCAATACGCAGTATTTT. Translation gives CASSLVLAGANTQYF.

The chain is built from TRBV7-9 and TRBJ1-3, with D possibly TRBD1 on 5 matching bases. The CDR3 loop spans 15 amino acids. V lost 3 bases, J lost 4 bases, and 13 bases lay in between. CDR1 SEHNR and CDR2 FQNEAQ come from the germline V gene (reference sequence). The CDR3 coding sequence is TGTGCCAGCAGCTTCCAGGGTAATGACGGAAACACCATATATTTT. It yields the protein CASSFQGNDGNTIYF.

The V gene is TRBV4-1, the J gene TRBJ2-1; 8 nucleotides match TRBD2. The ends lost 0 bases at V and 11 bases at J; junction bases unmatched: 9. The CDR3 totals 15 residues. CDR1 MGHRA and CDR2 YSYEKL come from the germline V gene. The CDR3 loop reads CASSQDVIAGKKQFF. The CDR3 nucleotides are TGCGCCAGCAGCCAAGATGTAATAGCGGGGAAGAAGCAGTTCTTC.

V is TRBV11-2 and J is TRBJ1-1, with D possibly matching TRBD1 (6 bases). The V end was cut by 5 bases, the J end by 0 bases, with 13 bases between. Germline V gives CDR1 SGHAT, CDR2 FQNNGV. This CDR3 has 15 amino acids. As DNA, the CDR3 is TGTGCCAGCAGCCAGGGGAGTCGCATGAACACTGAAGCTTTCTTT. It translates to CASSQGSRMNTEAFF.

This chain joins TRBV4-3 and TRBJ1-2; 9 nucleotides agree with TRBD1. V dropped 1 base and J dropped 1; count of bases not matched to a gene: 16. Germline V gene data show CDR1 as LGHNA and CDR2 as YSLEER. CDR3 length: 20 residues. As DNA, the CDR3 is TGCGCCAGCAGCCAAGTCTTGCTCCGGGACAGGGAAATTTTTAACTATGGCTACACCTTC. It encodes CASSQVLLRDREIFNYGYTF.

The CDR3 nucleotides are TGTGCCAGCAGCAAAAGGCCGACCCAGTACTTC. It translates to CASSKRPTQYF. V and J are TRBV21-1 and TRBJ2-5. TRBV21-1 is a documented pseudogene. CDR3 length equals 11 residues.

V is TRBV9 and J is TRBJ2-7; D gene ambiguous. Trimming took off 0 bases at V and 2 bases at J, with 9 bases between the two ends. Germline assignment: CDR1 SGDLS and CDR2 YYNGEE. This CDR3 has 14 amino acids. The CDR3 coding sequence is TGTGCCAGCAGCGTAGATACTTCCCCCTACGAGCAGTACTTC. Amino acids: CASSVDTSPYEQYF.

The V gene is TRBV7-9, the J gene TRBJ2-1; possibly TRBD1 for D (5 bases). Trimming took off 11 bases at V and 5 bases at J, with 19 bases between the two ends. Per the germline V gene, CDR1 is SEHNR and CDR2 is FQNEAQ (reference sequence). The CDR3 extends over 14 amino acids. CDR3 sequence (DNA): TGTGCCGTTTCCTGGGGCAGGGTGGACAATGAGCAGTTCTTC. This encodes CAVSWGRVDNEQFF.

The gene calls are TRBV10-3 and TRBJ2-1; D may be TRBD1 (6 bases). The CDR3 is 16 amino acids. Germline CDR1 is ENHRY and CDR2 is SYGVKD. Trimming took 0 bases from V and 3 from J, leaving 12 bases between them. In DNA, the CDR3 is TGTGCCATCAGTGAGTCGAACCAGGGGCGCTACAATGAGCAGTTCTTC. Amino acids: CAISESNQGRYNEQFF.